This TCR beta chain was identified in a study of spatial heterogeneity in lung cancer. Time point meaning: blood at routine non-recurrence follow-up after resection. Sequencing was performed on whole RNA extracted from tumor and nontumor lung tissue, or from frozen PBMC, and the material was left unsorted. On each TCR cDNA molecule, a unique molecular identifier was present. TCRdb recomputed calls from the 5' RACE reads with MiXCR, one row per CDR3 protein. The repertoire consists of about 120,000 distinct CDR3 sequences, with 10% to 15% occurring once and the leading ten covering over 15%. Only one count was recorded for this clonotype. Sequences were derived from PBMCs, sampled at follow-up. The sequence came from a male donor with early-stage non-small cell lung cancer.

Here the CDR3 reads CASSLRGLEQYF. CDR3 DNA sequence: TGTGCCAGCAGCTTACGAGGCCTCGAGCAGTACTTC. The chain combines TRBV7-9 with TRBJ2-7, with D unclear. CDR1 is SEHNR, CDR2 FQNEAQ, per germline (reference sequence). The length of the CDR3 is 12 residues. The V and J ends lost 2 bases and 6 bases respectively, with 8 bases between them.